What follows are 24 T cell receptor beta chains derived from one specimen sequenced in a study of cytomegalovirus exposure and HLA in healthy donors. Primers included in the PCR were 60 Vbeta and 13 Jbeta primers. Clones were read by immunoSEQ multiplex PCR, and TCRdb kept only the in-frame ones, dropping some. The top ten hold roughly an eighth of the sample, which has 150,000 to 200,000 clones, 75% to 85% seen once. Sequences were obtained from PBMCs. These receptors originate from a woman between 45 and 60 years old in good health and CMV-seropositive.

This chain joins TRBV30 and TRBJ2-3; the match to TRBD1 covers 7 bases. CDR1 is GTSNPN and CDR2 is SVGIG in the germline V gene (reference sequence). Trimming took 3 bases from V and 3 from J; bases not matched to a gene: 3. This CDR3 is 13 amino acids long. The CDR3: CAWSPGGTDTQYF. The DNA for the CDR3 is TGTGCCTGGAGCCCAGGGGGAACAGATACGCAGTATTTT.

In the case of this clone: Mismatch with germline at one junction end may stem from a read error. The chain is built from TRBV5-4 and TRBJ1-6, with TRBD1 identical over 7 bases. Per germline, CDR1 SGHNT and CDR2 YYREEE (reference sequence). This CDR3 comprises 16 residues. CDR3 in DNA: TGTGCCAGCAGCGACAGGGCTAGCTCCTATAATTCACCCCTCCTCTTT. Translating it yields CASSDRASSYNSPLLF.

The CDR3 nucleotides read TGTGCCAGCAGCTCTACAGGGGCGCTCTGGGGCTACACCTTC. This sequence encodes CASSSTGALWGYTF. J is TRBJ1-2 and V is TRBV7-9; 7 bases align to TRBD1. V lost 4 bases and J lost 8; bases outside the gene matches: 10. CDR3 length: 14 residues. The germline gives CDR1 SEHNR, CDR2 FQNEAQ (reference sequence).

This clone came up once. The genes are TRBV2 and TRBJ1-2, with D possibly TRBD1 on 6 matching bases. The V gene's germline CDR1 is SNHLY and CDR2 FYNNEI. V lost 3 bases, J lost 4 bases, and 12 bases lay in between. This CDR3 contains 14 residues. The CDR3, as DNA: TGTGCCAGCAGTGAGCGGGGGCTTAGCTATGGCTACACCTTC. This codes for CASSERGLSYGYTF. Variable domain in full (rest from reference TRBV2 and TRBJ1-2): EPEVTQTPSHQVTQMGQEVILRCVPISNHLYFYWYRQILGQKVEFLVSFYNNEISEKSEIFDDQFSVERPDGSNFTLKIRSTKLEDSAMYFCASSERGLSYGYTFGSGTRLTVV.

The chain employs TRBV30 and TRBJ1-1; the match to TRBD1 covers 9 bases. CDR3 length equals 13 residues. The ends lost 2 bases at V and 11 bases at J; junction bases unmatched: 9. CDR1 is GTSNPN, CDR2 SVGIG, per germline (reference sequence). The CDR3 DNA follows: TGTGCCTGGAGTTTAACAGGGGGCTGGGGTGCTTTCTTT. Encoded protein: CAWSLTGGWGAFF.

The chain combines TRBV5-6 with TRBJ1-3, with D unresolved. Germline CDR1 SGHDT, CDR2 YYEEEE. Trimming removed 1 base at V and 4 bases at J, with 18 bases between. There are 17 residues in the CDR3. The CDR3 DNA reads TGTGCCAGCAGCTTGACCCCGGTCAGGCTCCTGGGAAACACCATATATTTT. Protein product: CASSLTPVRLLGNTIYF. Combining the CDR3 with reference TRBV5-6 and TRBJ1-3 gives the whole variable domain DAGVTQSPTHLIKTRGQQVTLRCSPKSGHDTVSWYQQALGQGPQFIFQYYEEEERQRGNFPDRFSGHQFPNYSSELNVNALLLGDSALYLCASSLTPVRLLGNTIYFGEGSWLTVV.

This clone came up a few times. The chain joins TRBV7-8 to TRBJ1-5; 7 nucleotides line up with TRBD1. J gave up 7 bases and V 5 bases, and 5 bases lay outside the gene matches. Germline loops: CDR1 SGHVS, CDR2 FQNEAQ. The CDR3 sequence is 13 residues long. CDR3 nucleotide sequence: TGTGCCAGCAGCCTCAGGGGGGCCCAGCCCCAGCATTTT. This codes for CASSLRGAQPQHF.

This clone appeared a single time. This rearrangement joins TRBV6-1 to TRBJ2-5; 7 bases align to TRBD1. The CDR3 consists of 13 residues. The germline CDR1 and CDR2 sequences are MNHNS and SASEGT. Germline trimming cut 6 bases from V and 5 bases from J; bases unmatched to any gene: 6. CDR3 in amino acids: CASRTGIVETQYF. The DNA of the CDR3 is TGTGCCAGCAGGACAGGGATAGTGGAGACCCAGTACTTC.

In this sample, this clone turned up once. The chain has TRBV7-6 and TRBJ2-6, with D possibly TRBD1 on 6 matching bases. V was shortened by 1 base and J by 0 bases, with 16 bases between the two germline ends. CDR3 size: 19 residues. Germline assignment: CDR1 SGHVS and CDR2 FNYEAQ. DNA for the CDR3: TGTGCCAGCAGCTTAGGGAGGACAGTCAAAGACTCTGGGGCCAACGTCCTGACTTTC. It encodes CASSLGRTVKDSGANVLTF.

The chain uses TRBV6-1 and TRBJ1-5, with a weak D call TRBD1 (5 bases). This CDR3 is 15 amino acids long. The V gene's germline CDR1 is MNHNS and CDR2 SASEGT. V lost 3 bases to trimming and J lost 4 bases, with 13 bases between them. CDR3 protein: CASSDGLRGNQPQHF. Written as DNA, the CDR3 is TGTGCCAGCAGTGATGGCCTACGGGGGAATCAGCCCCAGCATTTT.

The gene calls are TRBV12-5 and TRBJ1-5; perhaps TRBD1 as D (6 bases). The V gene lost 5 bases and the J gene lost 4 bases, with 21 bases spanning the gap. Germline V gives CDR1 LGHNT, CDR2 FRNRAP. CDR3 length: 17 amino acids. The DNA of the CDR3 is TGTGCTAGTGGTATCCGTCCATACCGGGACAAGAATCAGCCCCAGCATTTT. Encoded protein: CASGIRPYRDKNQPQHF.

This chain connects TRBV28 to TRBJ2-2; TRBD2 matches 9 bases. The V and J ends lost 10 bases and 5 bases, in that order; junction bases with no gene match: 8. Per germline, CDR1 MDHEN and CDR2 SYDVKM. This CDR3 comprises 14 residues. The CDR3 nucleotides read TGTGCCACGCTAGCGGGGAGGGCGACCGGGGAGCTGTTTTTT. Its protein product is CATLAGRATGELFF. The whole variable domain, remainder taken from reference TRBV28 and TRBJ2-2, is DVKVTQSSRYLVKRTGEKVFLECVQDMDHENMFWYRQDPGLGLRLIYFSYDVKMKEKGDIPEGYSVSREKKERFSLILESASTNQTSMYLCATLAGRATGELFFGEGSRLTVL.

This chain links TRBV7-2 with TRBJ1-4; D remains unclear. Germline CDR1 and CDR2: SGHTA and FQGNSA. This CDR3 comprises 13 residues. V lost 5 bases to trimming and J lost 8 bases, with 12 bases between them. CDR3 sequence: CASSAMSQEKLFF. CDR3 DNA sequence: TGTGCCAGCAGCGCTATGTCCCAAGAAAAACTGTTTTTT.

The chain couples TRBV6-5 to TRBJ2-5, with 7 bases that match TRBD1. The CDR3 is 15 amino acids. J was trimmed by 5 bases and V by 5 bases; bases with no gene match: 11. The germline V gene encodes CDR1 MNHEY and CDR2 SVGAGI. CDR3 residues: CASSGPGQSWETQYF. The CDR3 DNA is TGTGCCAGCAGTGGCCCGGGACAGTCTTGGGAGACCCAGTACTTC.

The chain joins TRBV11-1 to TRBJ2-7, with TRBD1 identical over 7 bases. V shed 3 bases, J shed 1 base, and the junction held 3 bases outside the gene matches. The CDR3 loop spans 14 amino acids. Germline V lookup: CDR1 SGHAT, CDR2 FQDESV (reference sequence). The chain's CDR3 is CASSFEQGSYEQYF. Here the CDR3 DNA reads TGTGCCAGCAGCTTTGAACAGGGGTCCTACGAGCAGTACTTC.

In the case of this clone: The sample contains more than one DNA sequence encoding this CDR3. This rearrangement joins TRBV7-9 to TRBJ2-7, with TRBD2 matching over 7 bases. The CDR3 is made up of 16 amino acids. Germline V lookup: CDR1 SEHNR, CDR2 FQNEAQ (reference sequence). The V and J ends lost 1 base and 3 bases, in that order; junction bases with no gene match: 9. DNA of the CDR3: TGTGCCAGCAGCTTAGGTTGGACTAGTGGATTCTACGAGCAGTACTTC. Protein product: CASSLGWTSGFYEQYF.

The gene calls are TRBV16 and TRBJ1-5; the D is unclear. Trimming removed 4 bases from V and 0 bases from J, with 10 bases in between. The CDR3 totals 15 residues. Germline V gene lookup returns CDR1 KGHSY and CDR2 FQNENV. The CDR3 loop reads CASSPDGDSNQPQHF. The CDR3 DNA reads TGTGCCAGCAGCCCGGACGGGGATAGCAATCAGCCCCAGCATTTT.

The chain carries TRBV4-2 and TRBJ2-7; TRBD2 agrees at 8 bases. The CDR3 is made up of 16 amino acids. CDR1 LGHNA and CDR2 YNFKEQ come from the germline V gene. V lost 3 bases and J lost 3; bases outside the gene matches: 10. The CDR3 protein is CASSHPRAGGLYEQYF. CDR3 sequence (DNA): TGTGCCAGCAGCCACCCCAGGGCGGGAGGCCTCTACGAGCAGTACTTC.

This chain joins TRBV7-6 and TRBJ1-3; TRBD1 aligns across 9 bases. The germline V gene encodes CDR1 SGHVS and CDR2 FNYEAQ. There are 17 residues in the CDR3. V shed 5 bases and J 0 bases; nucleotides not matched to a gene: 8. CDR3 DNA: TGTGCCAGCAGCCCCCTGGGACAGGGCTTCTCTGGAAACACCATATATTTT. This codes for CASSPLGQGFSGNTIYF.

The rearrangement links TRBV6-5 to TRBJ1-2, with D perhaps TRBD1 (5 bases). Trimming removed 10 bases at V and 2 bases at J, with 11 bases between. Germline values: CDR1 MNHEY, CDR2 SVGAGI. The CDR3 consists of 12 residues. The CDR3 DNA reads TGTGCCACACAGGCGGGGAACTATGGCTACACCTTC. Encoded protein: CATQAGNYGYTF.

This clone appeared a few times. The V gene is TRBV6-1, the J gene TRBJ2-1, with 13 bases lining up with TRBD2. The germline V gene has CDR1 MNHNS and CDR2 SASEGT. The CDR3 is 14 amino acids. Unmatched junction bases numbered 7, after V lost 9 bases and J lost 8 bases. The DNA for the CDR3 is TGTGCCAGTGAAACTAGCGGGGGGGACTATGAGCAGTTCTTC. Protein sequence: CASETSGGDYEQFF.

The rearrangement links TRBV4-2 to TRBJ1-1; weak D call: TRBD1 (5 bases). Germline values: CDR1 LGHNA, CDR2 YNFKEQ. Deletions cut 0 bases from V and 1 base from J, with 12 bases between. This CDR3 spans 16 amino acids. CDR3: CASSQDPTGRNTEAFF. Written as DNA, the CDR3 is TGTGCCAGCAGCCAAGATCCCACAGGCAGGAACACTGAAGCTTTCTTT.

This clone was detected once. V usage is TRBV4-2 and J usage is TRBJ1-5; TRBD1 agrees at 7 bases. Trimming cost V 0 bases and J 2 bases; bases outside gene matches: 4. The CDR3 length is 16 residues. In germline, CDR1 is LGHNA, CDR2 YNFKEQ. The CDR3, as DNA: TGTGCCAGCAGCCAAGACAGGGGGGCGGGCAATCAGCCCCAGCATTTT. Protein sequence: CASSQDRGAGNQPQHF.

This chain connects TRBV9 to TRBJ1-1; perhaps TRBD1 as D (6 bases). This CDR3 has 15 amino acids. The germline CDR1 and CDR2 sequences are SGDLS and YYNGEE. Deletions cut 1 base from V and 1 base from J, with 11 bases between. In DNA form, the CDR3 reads TGTGCCAGCAGCGTACCCACAGGGCGGAACACTGAAGCTTTCTTT. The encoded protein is CASSVPTGRNTEAFF.